These 20 T cell receptor beta chains came from one sample sequenced in a study of OX40 agonist ivuxolimab in advanced cancers. Measured with immunoSEQ multiplex PCR; TCRdb has only the in-frame clones, and not every one. The sample lists tens of thousands of clones; around four fifths were seen once. The starting material was CD4+ or CD8+ T cells sorted from blood, obtained in a trial of the OX40 agonist ivuxolimab. These receptor sequences come from an adult with an advanced solid tumor such as melanoma, head and neck, liver or kidney cancer.

The J gene is TRBJ2-7, the V gene TRBV4-2, with 9 positions matching TRBD1. The CDR3 sequence is 15 residues long. Germline V gene sequence: CDR1 LGHNA, CDR2 YNFKEQ. V gave up 1 base and J gave up 5 bases; unmatched junction bases: 6. This chain's CDR3 is CASSQAGQGADEQYF. As DNA, the CDR3 is TGTGCCAGCAGCCAAGCGGGACAGGGCGCGGACGAGCAGTACTTC.

A word on this clone: One junction end disagrees with the germline gene, perhaps due to a read error. Other DNA sequences of this sample code for an identical CDR3. The chain has TRBV9 and TRBJ2-7; TRBD2 is a possible D gene (6 bases). The V gene's germline CDR1 is SGDLS and CDR2 YYNGEE. CDR3 size: 18 residues. As DNA, the CDR3 is TGCGCCAGCAGCGTAGACCCCACCGGAGGGTTGGGTTCCTACGAGCAGTACTTC. This sequence encodes CASSVDPTGGLGSYEQYF.

The V and J genes are TRBV19 and TRBJ1-6; no firm D call. The CDR3 is 12 amino acids. V was trimmed by 3 bases and J by 6 bases, leaving 3 bases between them. The germline CDR1 and CDR2 sequences are LNHDA and SQIVND (reference sequence). CDR3 sequence (DNA): TGTGCCAGTAGTATTTTTAATTCACCCCTCCACTTT. Translated, it gives CASSIFNSPLHF.

The chain employs TRBV10-3 and TRBJ1-3, with TRBD1 matching over 8 bases. Trimming took 8 bases from V and 4 from J; bases not matched to a gene: 7. The CDR3 has 14 amino acids. Germline V lookup: CDR1 ENHRY, CDR2 SYGVKD. The chain's CDR3 is CAIRPQGAGNTIYF. The CDR3 coding sequence is TGTGCCATCCGGCCTCAGGGGGCAGGAAACACCATATATTTT.

The chain is built from TRBV7-7 and TRBJ2-5, with 10 bases fitting TRBD1. This CDR3 spans 15 amino acids. Germline V gives CDR1 SSHAT, CDR2 FNYEAQ (reference sequence). V lost 3 bases, J lost 2 bases, and 3 bases stayed unmatched. CDR3 sequence: CASSFLDRGQETQYF. The CDR3 DNA sequence: TGTGCCAGCAGCTTTCTGGACAGGGGGCAAGAGACCCAGTACTTC.

The chain joins TRBV4-3 to TRBJ2-7, with 7 bases matching TRBD2. The CDR3 sequence is 16 residues long. V gave up 1 base and J gave up 2 bases; unmatched junction bases: 8. Per the germline V gene, CDR1 is LGHNA and CDR2 is YSLEER. DNA of the CDR3: TGCGCCAGCAGCCAAGGACGAGCGGGACCGACCTACGAGCAGTACTTC. Encoded protein: CASSQGRAGPTYEQYF.

This sequence joins TRBV27 and TRBJ2-1; D might be TRBD2 (5 bases). Germline V CDR1 and CDR2: MNHEY, SMNVEV (reference sequence). V gave up 6 bases and J gave up 4 bases, with 10 bases separating them. CDR3 length equals 13 residues. This CDR3 reads CASSPTGYNEQFF. DNA of the CDR3: TGTGCCAGCAGCCCAACGGGGTACAATGAGCAGTTCTTC.

The rearrangement links TRBV5-1 to TRBJ2-7; D remains ambiguous. The CDR3 is made up of 13 amino acids. Germline-derived CDR1 and CDR2 are SGHRS and YFSETQ. Trimming cost V 5 bases and J 2 bases, with 11 bases left between them. CDR3 protein: CASRELTTYEQYF. Written as DNA, the CDR3 is TGCGCCAGCAGAGAACTAACCACCTACGAGCAGTACTTC.

There are a few counts of this clone. The genes are TRBV18 and TRBJ1-1; maybe TRBD1 (5 bases). V lost 0 bases, J lost 4 bases, and 12 bases lay in between. This CDR3 is 15 amino acids long. Germline V gene lookup returns CDR1 KGHSH and CDR2 LQKENI. In nucleotides, the CDR3 is TGTGCCAGCTCACCACCGGATCGTGGGGGCACTGAAGCTTTCTTT. It specifies CASSPPDRGGTEAFF.

The rearrangement joins TRBV19 to TRBJ2-2, with D uncertain. Germline CDR1 and CDR2: LNHDA and SQIVND (reference sequence). The V end was cut by 7 bases, the J end by 7 bases, with 10 bases between. CDR3 length: 12 amino acids. The CDR3 loop reads CASIGSGGELFF. The CDR3, as DNA: TGTGCCAGTATTGGATCTGGCGGGGAGCTGTTTTTT. The complete variable domain, with remaining parts taken from reference TRBV19 and TRBJ2-2, reads DGGITQSPKYLFRKEGQNVTLSCEQNLNHDAMYWYRQDPGQGLRLIYYSQIVNDFQKGDIAEGYSVSREKKESFPLTVTSAQKNPTAFYLCASIGSGGELFFGEGSRLTVL.

This chain joins TRBV4-3 and TRBJ1-1; 7 bases match TRBD1. CDR1 is LGHNA, CDR2 YSLEER, per germline. V lost 0 bases and J lost 4; bases outside the gene matches: 5. The CDR3 length is 15 residues. CDR3 amino acids: CASSQDQGGGTEAFF. The CDR3 DNA reads as TGCGCCAGCAGCCAAGATCAGGGGGGAGGCACTGAAGCTTTCTTT.

This chain connects TRBV4-3 to TRBJ1-2; D remains ambiguous. V was pared by 0 bases and J by 4 bases, with 6 bases between. The CDR3 extends over 13 amino acids. Germline values: CDR1 LGHNA, CDR2 YSLEER. The CDR3 region has the DNA TGCGCCAGCAGCCAAGATCGAGGCTATGGCTACACCTTC. It encodes CASSQDRGYGYTF.

This clone appeared a single time. The V call is TRBV14, the J call TRBJ2-1, with 13 bases fitting TRBD2. The CDR3 loop spans 15 amino acids. CDR1 is SGHDN, CDR2 FVKESK, per germline. The junction had 5 bases not matched to a gene; V was cut back by 4 bases and J by 8 bases. The CDR3 DNA is TGTGCCAGCAGCCGGGGACTAGCGGGACTTCATGAGCAGTTCTTC. This codes for CASSRGLAGLHEQFF.

Relative to its sample, this clone is medium-sized. The chain joins TRBV27 to TRBJ1-5; no reliable D call. Trimming took off 3 bases at V and 4 bases at J, with 7 bases between the two ends. Germline V gives CDR1 MNHEY, CDR2 SMNVEV (reference sequence). This CDR3 spans 13 amino acids. The CDR3 loop is CASSLTPNQPQHF. The DNA for the CDR3 is TGTGCCAGCAGTTTGACACCTAATCAGCCCCAGCATTTT.

Within the sample, this clone is medium-sized. The chain links TRBV6-1 to TRBJ1-2, with a weak D call TRBD1 (6 bases). The germline V and J ends were trimmed by 2 bases and 3 bases, with 10 bases remaining between them. The length of the CDR3 is 14 residues. Germline V gene sequence: CDR1 MNHNS, CDR2 SASEGT. The CDR3 sequence is CASSESGADYGYTF. The CDR3 DNA follows: TGTGCCAGCAGTGAATCAGGGGCTGACTATGGCTACACCTTC.

The genes are TRBV7-9 and TRBJ2-2; tentative D call: TRBD1 (5 bases). The germline V and J ends were trimmed by 4 bases and 0 bases, with 18 bases remaining between them. This CDR3 contains 18 residues. Germline values: CDR1 SEHNR, CDR2 FQNEAQ (reference sequence). The CDR3 loop reads CASSSTVWTTANTGELFF. In DNA form, the CDR3 reads TGTGCCAGCAGCTCGACCGTCTGGACAACAGCGAACACCGGGGAGCTGTTTTTT.

The table lists this clone with a count of one. This chain uses TRBV7-1 with TRBJ2-7; TRBD1 matches 11 bases. TRBV7-1 is an open reading frame whose function is uncertain. The CDR3 contains 17 residues. The ends lost 6 bases at V and 1 base at J; junction bases unmatched: 11. The CDR3 region has the DNA TGTGCCAGCAGTCCACGAAGCGGACAGGGGGCTTCCTACGAGCAGTACTTC. Translated: CASSPRSGQGASYEQYF.

The rearrangement joins TRBV5-1 to TRBJ2-5; tentatively, D is TRBD2 (5 bases). This CDR3 has 14 residues. CDR1 is SGHRS, CDR2 YFSETQ, per germline. Deletions cut 4 bases from V and 5 bases from J, with 15 bases between. The CDR3 DNA sequence: TGCGCCAGCAGCCCCCCCCGGGGTGCGGAGACCCAGTACTTC. The encoded protein is CASSPPRGAETQYF.

This chain links TRBV29-1 with TRBJ1-4; TRBD1 agrees at 9 bases. Germline V gives CDR1 SQVTM, CDR2 ANQGSEA. Trimming took 1 base from V and 8 from J; bases not matched to a gene: 2. This CDR3 comprises 13 residues. The CDR3 nucleotides read TGCAGCGTTGAAGGGGGGACAGGGGAAAAACTGTTTTTT. This gives the protein CSVEGGTGEKLFF.

The table lists this clone with a count of one. The V gene is TRBV4-2, the J gene TRBJ2-1, with 7 bases aligning to TRBD2. V lost 1 base, J lost 9 bases, and 9 bases stayed unmatched. CDR1 is LGHNA, CDR2 YNFKEQ, per germline. The CDR3 spans 15 residues. For the CDR3, the DNA is TGTGCCAGCAGCCAAGGGGCTAGCGGAGGGGCTGAGCAGTTCTTC. Translating it yields CASSQGASGGAEQFF.